These 32 T cell receptor beta chains originate from one sample sequenced in a study of cytomegalovirus exposure and HLA in healthy donors. PCR used 60 Vbeta primers and 13 Jbeta primers. Measured with immunoSEQ multiplex PCR; TCRdb has only the in-frame clones, and not every one. The sample has 70,000 to 80,000 clones, around four fifths seen once. The sequenced sample was PBMCs. The receptors stem from a middle-aged woman in good health and CMV-seropositive.

This rearrangement joins TRBV5-1 to TRBJ1-1, with D perhaps matching TRBD1 (6 bases). The V gene's germline CDR1 is SGHRS and CDR2 YFSETQ. CDR3 size: 15 residues. Trimming took 3 bases from V and 1 from J, leaving 13 bases between them. CDR3 region: CASSWEGGANTEAFF. The CDR3 nucleotides are TGCGCCAGCAGCTGGGAGGGGGGGGCGAACACTGAAGCTTTCTTT.

A remark on this clone: Different DNA sequences within this sample yield the same CDR3. The chain combines TRBV27 with TRBJ2-7; 13 bases align to TRBD2. Germline V gene data show CDR1 as MNHEY and CDR2 as SMNVEV (reference sequence). V trimming: 5 bases; J trimming: 2 bases; junction bases outside the gene matches: 3. The CDR3 runs to 15 residues. In DNA form, the CDR3 reads TGTGCCAGCAGTCCAGGACTAGCGGGGGCCTACGAGCAGTACTTC. Protein sequence: CASSPGLAGAYEQYF.

The V and J genes are TRBV7-2 and TRBJ1-5, with D tentatively TRBD1 (5 bases). The CDR3 consists of 15 residues. Per germline, CDR1 SGHTA and CDR2 FQGNSA. V lost 3 bases, J lost 3 bases, and 12 bases lay in between. The CDR3 spells CASSFQGGINQPQHF. The CDR3 coding sequence is TGTGCCAGCAGCTTCCAGGGAGGTATCAATCAGCCCCAGCATTTT. Full variable domain (rest looked up from reference TRBV7-2 and TRBJ1-5): GAGVSQSPSNKVTEKGKDVELRCDPISGHTALYWYRQSLGQGLEFLIYFQGNSAPDKSGLPSDRFSAERTGGSVSTLTIQRTQQEDSAVYLCASSFQGGINQPQHFGDGTRLSIL.

The J gene is TRBJ2-7, the V gene TRBV13; TRBD1 matches at 7 bases. The CDR3 contains 16 residues. The germline V gene encodes CDR1 PRHDT and CDR2 FYEKMQ (reference sequence). The V and J ends lost 4 bases and 4 bases, in that order; junction bases with no gene match: 13. The CDR3 DNA reads as TGTGCCAGCAGCTCCTTTCCCACAGGGGCGAGGTACGAGCAGTACTTC. It specifies CASSSFPTGARYEQYF.

The V call is TRBV9, the J call TRBJ1-6; D is ambiguous. Germline V gives CDR1 SGDLS, CDR2 YYNGEE. The germline V and J ends were trimmed by 4 bases and 11 bases, with 10 bases remaining between them. The CDR3 runs 12 residues. The chain's CDR3 is CASSLPGTPLHF. The CDR3, as DNA: TGTGCCAGCAGCTTGCCCGGGACACCCCTCCACTTT.

The chain recombines TRBV10-3 with TRBJ2-5, with TRBD1 matching 10 bases. Germline V gene data show CDR1 as ENHRY and CDR2 as SYGVKD. V lost 4 bases to trimming and J lost 5 bases; unmatched junction nucleotides: 10. The CDR3 consists of 16 residues. The CDR3 DNA follows: TGTGCCATCAGTGTTTCGCGACAGGGGGCCCGGGAGACCCAGTACTTC. It encodes CAISVSRQGARETQYF.

The chain combines TRBV6-6 with TRBJ1-2, with unresolved D. V was pared by 9 bases and J by 3 bases, with 14 bases between. The CDR3 has 13 amino acids. Germline V gene data show CDR1 as MNHNY and CDR2 as SVGAGI (reference sequence). The CDR3 nucleotides are TGTGCCAGTCTTCCCGGCCAGGACTATGGCTACACCTTC. Its protein product is CASLPGQDYGYTF.

In DNA form, the CDR3 reads TGTGCCAGCAGCGCCTGGACAGCGACGAATGAGCAGTTCTTC. This encodes CASSAWTATNEQFF. The V and J genes are TRBV27 and TRBJ2-1; tentative D call: TRBD1 (6 bases). Germline assignment: CDR1 MNHEY and CDR2 SMNVEV (reference sequence). The CDR3 runs 14 residues. The V gene lost 6 bases and the J gene lost 7 bases, with 16 bases spanning the gap.

The V call is TRBV30, the J call TRBJ1-2, with unresolved D. Germline values: CDR1 GTSNPN, CDR2 SVGIG (reference sequence). CDR3 length: 16 residues. The ends were cut back, 0 bases at V and 2 bases at J, with 16 bases in the middle. In DNA, the CDR3 is TGTGCCTGGAGTGTTGGTCAGCTAATACTAAACTATGGCTACACCTTC. Encoded protein: CAWSVGQLILNYGYTF.

The chain has TRBV11-2 and TRBJ2-5; 11 bases align to TRBD2. This CDR3 is 16 amino acids long. CDR1 SGHAT and CDR2 FQNNGV come from the germline V gene. Trimming took 4 bases from V and 1 from J; bases not matched to a gene: 5. The CDR3 reads CASSWASGGSQETQYF. CDR3 coding DNA: TGTGCCAGCAGCTGGGCTAGCGGGGGGAGCCAAGAGACCCAGTACTTC.

A note on this clone: It is unclear where the CDR3 begins or ends on the DNA, so no DNA is shown, and the CDR3 is as TCRdb lists it. The V gene is TRBV2, the J gene TRBJ1-1. The CDR3 is 14 amino acids in total, end residues counted. The germline gives CDR1 SNHLY, CDR2 FYNNEI. CDR3 loop: CASSADFRGTEAFF.

In its sample, this clone was seen a few times. This rearrangement joins TRBV19 to TRBJ2-3, with D possibly matching TRBD2 (5 bases). V was trimmed by 6 bases and J by 1 base, leaving 8 bases between them. Germline V gives CDR1 LNHDA, CDR2 SQIVND (reference sequence). The CDR3 runs 13 residues. CDR3 amino acids: CASSFSGTDTQYF. CDR3 coding DNA: TGTGCCAGTAGCTTTAGCGGCACAGATACGCAGTATTTT.

The chain has TRBV28 and TRBJ1-2; 9 bases align to TRBD1. The CDR3 contains 13 residues. CDR1 and CDR2 from the germline V gene are MDHEN and SYDVKM. With 7 bases clipped from V and 8 bases from J, the junction kept 8 bases outside the gene matches. CDR3 in DNA: TGTGCCAGCATTAGGACAGGGGTGAACGGCTACACCTTC. Its protein product is CASIRTGVNGYTF.

The chain is built from TRBV19 and TRBJ1-5, with 11 bases fitting TRBD1. CDR3 size: 15 residues. CDR1 LNHDA and CDR2 SQIVND come from the germline V gene (reference sequence). Losses at the gene ends were 4 bases for V and 5 bases for J; bases not matched to a gene: 4. CDR3 loop: CASSTWTGGDQPQHF. The CDR3 DNA reads TGTGCCAGTAGTACTTGGACAGGGGGCGATCAGCCCCAGCATTTT.

Concerning this clone itself: The same CDR3 is also encoded by other DNA sequences in this sample. This chain uses TRBV5-1 with TRBJ2-1, with 8 bases that match TRBD2. The CDR3 spans 16 residues. With V trimmed by 2 bases and J by 6 bases, 10 bases remained unmatched. Germline V gene data show CDR1 as SGHRS and CDR2 as YFSETQ. The CDR3 DNA sequence: TGCGCCAGCAGCTTAGTGTCCCAGCGGGGGTTCAATGAGCAGTTCTTC. Protein: CASSLVSQRGFNEQFF.

This chain links TRBV7-9 with TRBJ2-7, with unresolved D. CDR1 and CDR2 (germline): SEHNR, FQNEAQ (reference sequence). This CDR3 spans 14 amino acids. V lost 5 bases and J lost 0, with 11 bases in between. Here the CDR3 DNA reads TGTGCCAGCAGCCTACCATACAGCTCCTACGAGCAGTACTTC. This translates into CASSLPYSSYEQYF.

The V and J genes are TRBV5-5 and TRBJ2-7; TRBD1 matches at 9 bases. From germline, CDR1 is SGHKS and CDR2 YYEKEE (reference sequence). J lost 4 bases, V lost 3 bases, and 8 bases had no gene match. This CDR3 is 15 amino acids long. The DNA for the CDR3 is TGTGCCAGCAGCTATGCCGGGACAGGGAGATACGAGCAGTACTTC. Protein: CASSYAGTGRYEQYF.

The CDR3 bases are TGCAGCGTTGAGGTAGATCGGGGGTCGCCCCAGCATTTT. Protein product: CSVEVDRGSPQHF. The chain is built from TRBV29-1 and TRBJ1-5; D is perhaps TRBD1 (5 bases). The CDR3 is 13 amino acids. CDR1 is SQVTM, CDR2 ANQGSEA, per germline. The germline V and J ends were trimmed by 3 bases and 9 bases, with 15 bases remaining between them.

The chain has TRBV19 and TRBJ1-2, with 7 bases fitting TRBD1. V lost 6 bases and J lost 4; bases outside the gene matches: 5. This CDR3 is 13 amino acids long. Looked up from germline, CDR1 is LNHDA and CDR2 is SQIVND (reference sequence). The CDR3 loop reads CASSPGTVYGYTF. The CDR3 nucleotides are TGTGCCAGTAGCCCCGGGACAGTCTATGGCTACACCTTC.

This chain uses TRBV7-3 with TRBJ2-7; 8 bases agree with TRBD2. Germline lookup yields CDR1 SGHTA and CDR2 FQGTGA. The J segment lost 5 bases and the V segment lost 3 bases, leaving 9 bases of the junction unmatched. This CDR3 contains 15 residues. The DNA for the CDR3 is TGTGCCAGCAGCTTCGGTAGCGGGGTAAGGGACGAGCAGTACTTC. Translation gives CASSFGSGVRDEQYF.

The chain employs TRBV4-1 and TRBJ2-7, with a tentative D call TRBD2 (6 bases). In germline, CDR1 is MGHRA, CDR2 YSYEKL. With 6 bases removed from V and 0 bases from J, the gap between germline ends came to 27 bases. This CDR3 comprises 19 residues. The CDR3 coding sequence is TGCGCCAGCAGTCACATGGCGCAGGGCCCTCGGGGGAGCTCCTACGAGCAGTACTTC. It yields the protein CASSHMAQGPRGSSYEQYF.

J is TRBJ2-7 and V is TRBV2; 7 nucleotides line up with TRBD2. The CDR3 covers 12 residues. CDR1 is SNHLY and CDR2 is FYNNEI in the germline V gene. With V trimmed by 7 bases and J by 6 bases, 6 bases remained unmatched. The CDR3, as DNA: TGTGCCAGCACGAAATGGGAGGGCGAGCAGTACTTC. This codes for CASTKWEGEQYF. The full variable domain, completed using reference TRBV2 and TRBJ2-7, is EPEVTQTPSHQVTQMGQEVILRCVPISNHLYFYWYRQILGQKVEFLVSFYNNEISEKSEIFDDQFSVERPDGSNFTLKIRSTKLEDSAMYFCASTKWEGEQYFGPGTRLTVT.

V usage is TRBV6-6 and J usage is TRBJ1-4; the D gene is possibly TRBD1 (5 bases). Trimming took off 6 bases at V and 0 bases at J, with 8 bases between the two ends. Germline loops: CDR1 MNHNY, CDR2 SVGAGI (reference sequence). CDR3 size: 14 residues. CDR3: CASREQATNEKLFF. As DNA, the CDR3 is TGTGCCAGCAGGGAACAGGCAACTAATGAAAAACTGTTTTTT.

The V call is TRBV2, the J call TRBJ1-6; D unclear. This CDR3 contains 15 residues. Trimming stripped 1 base from V and 2 bases from J, with 6 bases between. The germline gives CDR1 SNHLY, CDR2 FYNNEI. The CDR3 bases are TGTGCCAGCAGTGAAGGGGCCGCCTATAATTCACCCCTCCACTTT. Translating it yields CASSEGAAYNSPLHF.

The V call is TRBV5-1, the J call TRBJ2-4; no clear D gene. Germline-derived CDR1 and CDR2 are SGHRS and YFSETQ. There are 13 residues in the CDR3. V was shortened by 0 bases and J by 6 bases, with 7 bases between the two germline ends. CDR3 amino acids: CASSLAGVNIQYF. The CDR3, as DNA: TGCGCCAGCAGCTTGGCCGGAGTAAACATTCAGTACTTC.

The V call is TRBV28, the J call TRBJ2-2; 8 bases align to TRBD1. The CDR3 is made up of 15 amino acids. CDR1 is MDHEN, CDR2 SYDVKM, per germline. V lost 6 bases and J lost 6; bases outside the gene matches: 9. DNA for the CDR3: TGTGCCAGCAGCCAGGACAGGGCGATGGCCGGGGAGCTGTTTTTT. Protein sequence: CASSQDRAMAGELFF. The full variable domain, its missing parts supplied by reference TRBV28 and TRBJ2-2, is DVKVTQSSRYLVKRTGEKVFLECVQDMDHENMFWYRQDPGLGLRLIYFSYDVKMKEKGDIPEGYSVSREKKERFSLILESASTNQTSMYLCASSQDRAMAGELFFGEGSRLTVL.

The CDR3 protein is CASSSGQVLGTEAFF. The CDR3 DNA follows: TGTGCCAGCAGTTCAGGACAGGTGCTGGGAACTGAAGCTTTCTTT. The genes are TRBV2 and TRBJ1-1, with TRBD1 matching over 7 bases. Trimming removed 5 bases from V and 5 bases from J; junction bases left unmatched: 11. Per germline, CDR1 SNHLY and CDR2 FYNNEI. CDR3 size: 15 residues.

The gene calls are TRBV7-2 and TRBJ1-4, with 7 bases that match TRBD1. The trim removed 2 bases at V and 7 bases at J, leaving 7 bases unmatched. The CDR3 length is 15 residues. The germline CDR1 and CDR2 sequences are SGHTA and FQGNSA. The CDR3 DNA is TGTGCCAGCAGCTTAAAGCAGGGGGGTACTGAAAAACTGTTTTTT. It is translated as CASSLKQGGTEKLFF.

This chain connects TRBV28 to TRBJ2-1; 9 bases are shared with TRBD1. This CDR3 has 14 residues. Germline V gene lookup returns CDR1 MDHEN and CDR2 SYDVKM. Germline trimming cut 5 bases from V and 8 bases from J; bases unmatched to any gene: 7. The CDR3 DNA is TGTGCCAGCAGTGAGGACAGGGGAGTCGATGAGCAGTTCTTC. It specifies CASSEDRGVDEQFF.

This chain joins TRBV15 and TRBJ1-2, with unresolved D. CDR3 length: 15 residues. The V end lost 5 bases, the J end lost 4 bases, and 17 bases lay between the germline ends. In germline, CDR1 is LNHNV, CDR2 YYDKDF (reference sequence). CDR3 amino acids: CATSPLGSLIYGYTF. The CDR3 DNA reads TGTGCCACCAGCCCCCTTGGGAGCCTAATCTATGGCTACACCTTC.

V gene TRBV9 combines with J gene TRBJ2-1, with a possible D match to TRBD1 (6 bases). The germline V gene has CDR1 SGDLS and CDR2 YYNGEE. Between the trimmed V and J ends, which lost 3 bases and 2 bases, there was a span of 18 bases. CDR3 length equals 17 residues. Here the CDR3 DNA reads TGTGCCAGCAGCGCCTACGTGACGGGGACAACCTACAATGAGCAGTTCTTC. Protein sequence: CASSAYVTGTTYNEQFF.

J is TRBJ1-2 and V is TRBV28; D might be TRBD1 (6 bases). CDR1 and CDR2 from the germline V gene are MDHEN and SYDVKM. The CDR3 extends over 13 amino acids. V was shortened by 6 bases and J by 4 bases, with 12 bases between the two germline ends. CDR3 coding DNA: TGTGCCAGCAGGCAGGACAGTTTCTATGGCTACACCTTC. Amino acid sequence: CASRQDSFYGYTF.